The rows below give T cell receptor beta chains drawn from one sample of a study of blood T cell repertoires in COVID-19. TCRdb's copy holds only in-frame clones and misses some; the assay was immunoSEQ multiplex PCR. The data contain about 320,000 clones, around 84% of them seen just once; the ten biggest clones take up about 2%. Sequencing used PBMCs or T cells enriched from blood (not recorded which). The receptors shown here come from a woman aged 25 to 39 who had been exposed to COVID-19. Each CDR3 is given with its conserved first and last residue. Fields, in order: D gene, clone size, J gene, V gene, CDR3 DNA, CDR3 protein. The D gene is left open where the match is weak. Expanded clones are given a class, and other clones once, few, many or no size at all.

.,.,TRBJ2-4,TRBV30,TGTGCCTGGAGCAGGGGAGAATACATTCAGTACTTC,CAWSRGEYIQYF
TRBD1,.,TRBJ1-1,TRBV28,TGTGCCAGCACCTCATTGGGACAGATGAACACTGAAGCTTTCTTT,CASTSLGQMNTEAFF
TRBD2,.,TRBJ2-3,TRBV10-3,TGTGCCATCGCCTTGGCGGGGGACGGAGATACGCAGTATTTT,CAIALAGDGDTQYF
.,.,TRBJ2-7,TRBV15,TGTGCCACCAGCAGATCGGGGACAATAGAATTCTACGAGCAGTACTTC,CATSRSGTIEFYEQYF
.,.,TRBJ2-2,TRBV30,TGTGCCTGGAGTGGCCGGGACTGGGGAGCGATTACACCATACACCGGGGAGCTGTTTTTT,CAWSGRDWGAITPYTGELFF
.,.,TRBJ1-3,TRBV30,TGTGCCTGGCTTTCCGCCGGTCGTGGAAACACCATATATTTT,CAWLSAGRGNTIYF
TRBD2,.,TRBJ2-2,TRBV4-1,TGCGCCAGCAGCCGCCGACTAGCGGGGGTTGGCACCGGGGAGCTGTTTTTT,CASSRRLAGVGTGELFF
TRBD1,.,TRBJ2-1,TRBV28,TGTGCCAGCAGTCTCTCGACAGGGGTCCCCTCCTACAATGAGCAGTTCTTC,CASSLSTGVPSYNEQFF
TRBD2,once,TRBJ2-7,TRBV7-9,TGTGCCAGCAGACACACTAGCGGGCCCTCGGACGAGCAGTACTTC,CASRHTSGPSDEQYF
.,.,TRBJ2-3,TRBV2,TGTGCCAGCAGTGAATCTGAGACTGTCTCACCGTATTTT,CASSESETVSPYF
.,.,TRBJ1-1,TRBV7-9,TGTGCCAGCAGCTTAGAACAGAGCACTGAAGCTTTCTTT,CASSLEQSTEAFF
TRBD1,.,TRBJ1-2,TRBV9,TGTGCCAGCAGCCCGAGCGGACAGGGCCGAAACTATGGCTACACCTTC,CASSPSGQGRNYGYTF
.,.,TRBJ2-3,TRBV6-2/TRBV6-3,TGTGCCAGCAGTTACACTAGCACCGCAGATACGCAGTATTTT,CASSYTSTADTQYF
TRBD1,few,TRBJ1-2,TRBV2,TGTGCCAGCACGGACAGGGGTGGCTACACCTTC,CASTDRGGYTF
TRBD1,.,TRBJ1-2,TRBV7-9,TGTGCCAGCAGCCCTAGCAGGGGGCTTGATGGCTACACCTTC,CASSPSRGLDGYTF
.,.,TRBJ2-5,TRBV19,TGTGCCAGTAGTATAATAGGAGTCCAAGAGACCCAGTACTTC,CASSIIGVQETQYF
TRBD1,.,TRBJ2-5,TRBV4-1,TGCGCCAGCAGCCTGGGACAGGGGGCGTCAGAGACCCAGTACTTC,CASSLGQGASETQYF
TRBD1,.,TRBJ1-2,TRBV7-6,TGTGCCAGCAGCCCGGGACAGGGTTACGGCTACACCTTC,CASSPGQGYGYTF
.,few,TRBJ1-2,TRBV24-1,TGTGCCACCAGTGTGGCGGGGAATGGCTACACCTTC,CATSVAGNGYTF
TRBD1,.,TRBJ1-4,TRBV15,TGTGCCACCAGCAGGGCCGACAGGGGAGGAGAAAAACTGTTTTTT,CATSRADRGGEKLFF
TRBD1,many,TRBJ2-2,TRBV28,TGTGCCAGCAGTTCGGGACAGTTTAACACCGGGGAGCTGTTTTTT,CASSSGQFNTGELFF
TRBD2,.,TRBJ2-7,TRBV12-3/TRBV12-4,TGTGCCAGCAGTTTACTAGCGGGAGGGCAGTACTTC,CASSLLAGGQYF
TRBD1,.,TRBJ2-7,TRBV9,TGTGCCAGCAGCAAAACAGGGGGTTCGTACGAGCAGTACTTC,CASSKTGGSYEQYF
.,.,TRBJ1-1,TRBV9,TGTGCCAGCAGCGTAAACTGGGCACACACTGAAGCTTTCTTT,CASSVNWAHTEAFF
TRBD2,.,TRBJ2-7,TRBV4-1,TGCGCCAGCAGCCCGACTAGCGGGGGGAGCTCCTACGAGCAGTACTTC,CASSPTSGGSSYEQYF
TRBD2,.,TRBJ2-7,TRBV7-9,TGTGCCAGCAGCTTAATTCTAGCGGGTCTTCGAGAGCAGTACTTC,CASSLILAGLREQYF
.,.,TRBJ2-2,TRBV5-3,TGTGCCAGAAGCTTGGTTTTAGGCCAGGGCGGCACCGGGGAGCTGTTTTTT,CARSLVLGQGGTGELFF
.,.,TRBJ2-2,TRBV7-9,TGTGCCAGCAGGCCAGGGGCTTCAGCGAACACCGGGGAGCTGTTTTTT,CASRPGASANTGELFF
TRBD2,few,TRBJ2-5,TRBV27,TGTGCCAGCAGTTTATCCTCCGGGACTATTTTAGAGACCCAGTACTTC,CASSLSSGTILETQYF
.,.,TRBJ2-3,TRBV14,TGTGCCAGCAGCCTCTTGACAGGAGGAACAGATACGCAGTATTTT,CASSLLTGGTDTQYF
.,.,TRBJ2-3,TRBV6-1,TGTGCCAGCAGTGAAAGTGTCCGGGAGTCAGATACGCAGTATTTT,CASSESVRESDTQYF
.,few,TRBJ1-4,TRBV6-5,TGTGCCAGCAGATCGAGGGAGGTGGATGAAAAACTGTTTTTT,CASRSREVDEKLFF
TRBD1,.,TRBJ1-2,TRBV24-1,TGTGCCACGAGTGAGGGGGCAGGGCTTAACTATGGCTACACCTTC,CATSEGAGLNYGYTF
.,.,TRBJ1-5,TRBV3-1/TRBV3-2,TGTGCCAGCAGCCAAGATTCCGCGAGCAATCAGCCCCAGCATTTT,CASSQDSASNQPQHF
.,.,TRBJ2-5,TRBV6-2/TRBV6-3,TGTGCCAGCAGTTACAAGGAGGGGACCCAGTACTTC,CASSYKEGTQYF
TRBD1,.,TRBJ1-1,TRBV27,TGTGCCAGCAGTTCGGGGGACAGGAACACTGAAGCTTTCTTT,CASSSGDRNTEAFF
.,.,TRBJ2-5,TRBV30,TGTGCCTGGAGTACGCAGACACAAGAGACCCAGTACTTC,CAWSTQTQETQYF
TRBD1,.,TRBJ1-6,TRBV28,TGTGCCAGCAGTGGATCATCCGGGACAGGGAGCTCCTATAATTCACCCCTCCACTTT,CASSGSSGTGSSYNSPLHF
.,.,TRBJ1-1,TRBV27,TGTGCCAGCAGTTTAGGGGGGGGGAGGCTAGCTTTCTTT,CASSLGGGRLAFF
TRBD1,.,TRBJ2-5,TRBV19,TGTGCCAGTAGCAGGACAGGGGTAGAGACCCAGTACTTC,CASSRTGVETQYF
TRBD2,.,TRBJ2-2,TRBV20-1,TGCAGTGCTAGTAGCTCAGCGGGGGGTACCGGGGAGCTGTTTTTT,CSASSSAGGTGELFF
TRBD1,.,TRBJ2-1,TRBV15,TGTGCCACCAGCAGAGATCAAGGGACAGGGAGCTCCTACAATGAGCAGTTCTTC,CATSRDQGTGSSYNEQFF
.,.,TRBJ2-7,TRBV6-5,TGTGCCAGCAGGGGTGAGGGTCCCTACGAGCAGTACTTC,CASRGEGPYEQYF
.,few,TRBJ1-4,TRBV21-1,TGTGCCAGCAGCAAAACACATAACCTCGACAGGGCCCGGAATGAAAAACTGTTTTTT,CASSKTHNLDRARNEKLFF
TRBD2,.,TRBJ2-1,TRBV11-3,TGTGCCAGCAGCTTAGGGTCTAGCGGGGGGGTAAAGCAGTTCTTC,CASSLGSSGGVKQFF
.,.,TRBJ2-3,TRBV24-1,TGTGCCACTTCACCCCGGGGTATAGGGACTAGCACAGATACGCAGTATTTT,CATSPRGIGTSTDTQYF
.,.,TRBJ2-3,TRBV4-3,TGCGCCAGCAGCCAACCCGACAGTAATACGCAGTATTTT,CASSQPDSNTQYF
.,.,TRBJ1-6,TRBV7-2,TGTGCCAGCAGCTTCTCGGGTCAGACGGGTTCACCCCTCCACTTT,CASSFSGQTGSPLHF
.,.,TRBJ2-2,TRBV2,TGTGCCAGCAGTGAATCGGGGAGTCGGGTCAACACCGGGGAGCTGTTTTTT,CASSESGSRVNTGELFF
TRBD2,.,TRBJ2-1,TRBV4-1,TGCGCCAGCAGCCAAGAGTTGCTAGCGGACAACAATGAGCAGTTCTTC,CASSQELLADNNEQFF
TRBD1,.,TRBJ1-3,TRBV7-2,TGTGCCAGCGGACAGGGAACTGGAAACACCATATATTTT,CASGQGTGNTIYF
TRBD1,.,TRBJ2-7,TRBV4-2,TGTGCCAGCAGCCAGGACAGGGGTGAAGCGTACGAGCAGTACTTC,CASSQDRGEAYEQYF
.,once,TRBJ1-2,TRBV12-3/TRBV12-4,TGTGCCAGCAGTTCTCCGGAGAATTATGGCTACACCTTC,CASSSPENYGYTF
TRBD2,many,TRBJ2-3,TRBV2,TGTGCCAGCCACCTTGGGGCGGGAGGGCCCACAGATACGCAGTATTTT,CASHLGAGGPTDTQYF
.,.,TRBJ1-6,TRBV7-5,TGTGCCAGAAGCTCCCGGGAAGCGAGCTCCTATAATTCACCCCTCCACTTT,CARSSREASSYNSPLHF